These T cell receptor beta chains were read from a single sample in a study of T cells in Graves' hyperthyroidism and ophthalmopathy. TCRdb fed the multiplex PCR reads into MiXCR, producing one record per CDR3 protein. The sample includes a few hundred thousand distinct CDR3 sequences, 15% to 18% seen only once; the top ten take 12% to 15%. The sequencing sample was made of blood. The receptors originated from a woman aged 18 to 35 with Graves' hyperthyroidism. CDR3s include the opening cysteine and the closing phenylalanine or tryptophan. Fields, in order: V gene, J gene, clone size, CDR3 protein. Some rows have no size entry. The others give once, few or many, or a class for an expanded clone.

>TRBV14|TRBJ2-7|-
CASSHGGAYEQYF
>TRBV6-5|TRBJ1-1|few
CASSYSRTMGTEAFF
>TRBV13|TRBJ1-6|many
CASSLALDRAKSPLHF
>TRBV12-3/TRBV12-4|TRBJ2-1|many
CASSRFRAPGQERMRVGRNEQFF
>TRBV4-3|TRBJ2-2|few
CASSQAQGWDAGELFF
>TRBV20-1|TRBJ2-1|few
CSASGDPSSYNEQFF
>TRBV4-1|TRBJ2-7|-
CASSLDSRSSYEQYF
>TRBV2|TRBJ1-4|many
CASSQGTGANEKLFF
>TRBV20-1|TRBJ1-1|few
CSAPPRISNTEAFF
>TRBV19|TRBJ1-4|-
CASSPGGHPTTNEKLFF
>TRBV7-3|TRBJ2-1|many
CASSLRRSDSYNEQFF
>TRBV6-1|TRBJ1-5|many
CARPPVGQGAPQSNQPQHF
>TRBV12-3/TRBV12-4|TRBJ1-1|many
CASSLKTGNTEAFF
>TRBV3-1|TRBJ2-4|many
CASSVRDRKNIQYF
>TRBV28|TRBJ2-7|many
CASRIYAGGRYEQYF
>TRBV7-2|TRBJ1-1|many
CASSSTGGGTEAFF
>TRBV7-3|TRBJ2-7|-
CASSLRTGGFTYEQYF
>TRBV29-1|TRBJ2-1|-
CSVNKKGGNEQFF
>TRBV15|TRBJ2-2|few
CATNGLDTTSGMNTGELFF
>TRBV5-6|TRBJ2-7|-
CASSFLTRVSEQYF
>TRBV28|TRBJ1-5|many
CASSLEGMVPQHF
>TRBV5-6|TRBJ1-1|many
CASSLPANTEAFF
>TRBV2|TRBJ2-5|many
CASSRPGRREETQYF